This T cell receptor beta chain was documented in a study of graft-versus-host responses after intestinal transplantation. On the study more broadly: Among the recipients, all got anti-thymocyte globulin induction and then tacrolimus and steroids for about 3 years.

J gave up 5 bases and V 4 bases, and 14 bases lay outside the gene matches. Per the germline V gene, CDR1 is SNHLY and CDR2 is FYNNEI. There are 18 residues in the CDR3. Findings of the study overall: GvH clones were found in recipient marrow; some appeared first in ileum or blood.

Repertoires were generated with immunoSEQ multiplex PCR, while TCRdb's copy carries only in-frame clones and drops some. The data show 90,000 to 150,000 clones, roughly 91% seen once. As for this clone: The antigen remains unidentified.

This receptor was taken from a human donor who received an intestinal transplant. This sequence joins TRBV2 and TRBJ2-5; 12 nucleotides agree with TRBD2. This specimen consisted of unstimulated CD4+ T cells sorted from spleen or lymph node cells, obtained before intestinal transplant. CDR3 DNA sequence: TGTGCCAGCAGTGCCGAGAGGACTAGCGGGGCCAAGTCGGAGACCCAGTACTTC. Encoded protein: CASSAERTSGAKSETQYF.